This T cell receptor beta chain was obtained from a study of cytomegalovirus exposure and HLA in healthy donors. Study overall: The Caucasian-associated ancestry cluster contained approximately 81% of the 398 genotyped donors.

In regard to this clone: The antigen remains undetermined.

Study-wide results and limits: There were reportedly fewer N-insertions in an Asian-associated ancestry cluster than the roughly 610-donor mean, in a later analysis.

PCR primers comprised 60 Vbeta and 13 Jbeta primers. Libraries were prepared by immunoSEQ multiplex PCR; TCRdb keeps only in-frame clonotypes and omits some of them. This table holds some 110,000 clones. Sequencing used PBMCs. The receptor's source is a man in his forties in good health and CMV-seropositive.

The CDR3 nucleotides read TGTGCCTGGAGTGTTGGCATCTCCTACGAGCAGTACTTC. Its translation: CAWSVGISYEQYF. The chain joins TRBV30 to TRBJ2-7; no definite D call. V was pared by 0 bases and J by 0 bases, with 6 bases between. This CDR3 is 13 amino acids long. Germline V lookup: CDR1 GTSNPN, CDR2 SVGIG (reference sequence).